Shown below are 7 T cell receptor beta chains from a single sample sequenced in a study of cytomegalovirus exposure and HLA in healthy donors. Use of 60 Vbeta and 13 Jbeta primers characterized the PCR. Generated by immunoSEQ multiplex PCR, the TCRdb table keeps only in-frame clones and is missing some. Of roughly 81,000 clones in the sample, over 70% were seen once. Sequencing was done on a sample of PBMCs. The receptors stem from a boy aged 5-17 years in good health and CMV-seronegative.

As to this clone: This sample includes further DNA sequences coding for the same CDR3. CDR3 residues: CASSISGNTEAFF. The DNA of the CDR3 is TGTGCCAGTAGTATCAGTGGGAACACTGAAGCTTTCTTT. This chain joins TRBV19 and TRBJ1-1; unclear D gene. Germline assignment: CDR1 LNHDA and CDR2 SQIVND (reference sequence). This CDR3 is built from 13 residues. Between the trimmed V and J ends, which lost 3 bases and 1 base, there was a span of 6 bases.

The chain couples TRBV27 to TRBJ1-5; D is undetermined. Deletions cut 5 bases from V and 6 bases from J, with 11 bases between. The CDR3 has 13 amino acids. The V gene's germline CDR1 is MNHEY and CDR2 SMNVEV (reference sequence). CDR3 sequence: CASSPRGIQPQHF. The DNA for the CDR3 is TGTGCCAGCAGTCCCAGAGGGATTCAGCCCCAGCATTTT.

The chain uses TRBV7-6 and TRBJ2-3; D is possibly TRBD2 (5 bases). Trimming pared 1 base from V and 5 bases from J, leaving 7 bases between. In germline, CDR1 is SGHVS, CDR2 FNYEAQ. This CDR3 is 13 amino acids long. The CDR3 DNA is TGTGCCAGCAGCTTAGTTGAGGGAGATACGCAGTATTTT. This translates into CASSLVEGDTQYF.

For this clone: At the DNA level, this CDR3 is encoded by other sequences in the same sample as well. CDR3 sequence reads: CASSLDTEAFF. The CDR3 DNA sequence: TGTGCCAGCAGTCTAGACACTGAAGCTTTCTTT. The chain is built from TRBV28 and TRBJ1-1; D is unclear. Germline V lookup: CDR1 MDHEN, CDR2 SYDVKM. The CDR3 consists of 11 residues. V was pared by 5 bases and J by 3 bases, with 4 bases between.

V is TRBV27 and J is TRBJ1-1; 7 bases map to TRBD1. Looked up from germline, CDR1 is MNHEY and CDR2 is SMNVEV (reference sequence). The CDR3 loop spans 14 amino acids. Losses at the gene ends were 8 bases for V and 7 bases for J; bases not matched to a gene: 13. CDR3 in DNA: TGTGCCAGCTGTTCAAACCCACAGGGGATTGAAGCTTTCTTT. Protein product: CASCSNPQGIEAFF.

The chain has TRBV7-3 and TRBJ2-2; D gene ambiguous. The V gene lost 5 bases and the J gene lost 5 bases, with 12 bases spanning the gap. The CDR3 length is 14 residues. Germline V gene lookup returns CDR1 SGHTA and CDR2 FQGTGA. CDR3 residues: CASSQLGGTGELFF. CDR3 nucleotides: TGTGCCAGCAGCCAACTCGGCGGTACCGGGGAGCTGTTTTTT.

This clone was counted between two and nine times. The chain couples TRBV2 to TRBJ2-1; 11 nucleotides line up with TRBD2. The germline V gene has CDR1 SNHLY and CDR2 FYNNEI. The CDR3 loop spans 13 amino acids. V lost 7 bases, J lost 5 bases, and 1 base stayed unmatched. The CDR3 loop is CASNSGRDNEQFF. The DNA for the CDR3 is TGTGCCAGCAATAGCGGGAGGGACAATGAGCAGTTCTTC.